This T cell receptor beta chain is drawn from a study of tumor and adjacent non-tumor tissue in lung cancer. TCRbeta libraries were built with three rounds of nested PCR, modified from ARM-PCR. TCRdb reprocessed the multiplex PCR reads with MiXCR, giving one entry per CDR3 protein. The profile shows around 140,000 distinct CDR3 sequences, roughly 70% of them singletons. The CDR3 loop spans 14 amino acids. With 7 bases removed from V and 2 bases from J, the gap between germline ends came to 15 bases. Germline CDR1 and CDR2: MNHNS and SASEGT. No cell sorting was done before RNA was extracted from the tissue. Comments on this clonotype: A much larger clone lies one base from this, so it may be a read error.

The V gene is TRBV6-1, the J gene TRBJ2-7, with a tentative D call TRBD2 (6 bases). Sequenced input: lung tumor tissue. The sequence was collected from a man in his fifties or sixties with small cell lung cancer. CDR3 DNA: TGTGCCAGCATACGAGGGACTGGGACCTACGAGCAGTACGTC. It translates to CASIRGTGTYEQYV.